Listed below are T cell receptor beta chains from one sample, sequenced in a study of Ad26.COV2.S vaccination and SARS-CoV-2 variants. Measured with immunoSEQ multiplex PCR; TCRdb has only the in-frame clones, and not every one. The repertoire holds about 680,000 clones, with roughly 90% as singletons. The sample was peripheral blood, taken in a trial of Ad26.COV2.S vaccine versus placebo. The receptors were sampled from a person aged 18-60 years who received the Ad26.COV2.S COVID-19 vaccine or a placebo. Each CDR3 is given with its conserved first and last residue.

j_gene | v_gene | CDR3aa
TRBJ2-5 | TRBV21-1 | CASSKEWGGEETQYF
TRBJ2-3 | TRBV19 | CASSRTSGGADTQYF
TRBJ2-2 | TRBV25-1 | CASGRDRVNTGELFF
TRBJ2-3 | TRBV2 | CASSEGGGPGDTQYF
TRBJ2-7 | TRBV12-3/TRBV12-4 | CASSGTGRAEQYF
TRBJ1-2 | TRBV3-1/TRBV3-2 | CASSQDTGFYGYTF
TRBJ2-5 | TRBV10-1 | CASAGGTQYF
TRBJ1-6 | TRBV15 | CATRVYRGSPLHF
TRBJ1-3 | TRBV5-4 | CASSLRGGAGNTIYF
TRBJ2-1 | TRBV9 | CASSVVHSGEQFF
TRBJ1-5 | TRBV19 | CASTSDRSNQPQHF
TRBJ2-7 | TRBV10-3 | CAISGTSGGVEQYF
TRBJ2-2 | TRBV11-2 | CASSLVGGELFF
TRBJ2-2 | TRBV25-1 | CASSEFAGGANGELFF
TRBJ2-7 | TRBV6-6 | CAALGTPPSYEQYF
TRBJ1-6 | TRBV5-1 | CASSLGPSSYNSPLHF
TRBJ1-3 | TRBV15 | CATSRDGGSGNTIYF
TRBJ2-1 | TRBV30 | CAWSVRQAYNEQFF
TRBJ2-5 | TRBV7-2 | CASSSGLAGGGQETQYF
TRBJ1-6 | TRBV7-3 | CASSFTGDSPLHF
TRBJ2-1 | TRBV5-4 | CASSFPPYNEQFF
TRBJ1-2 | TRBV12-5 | CASGSTDRGLSNYGYTF
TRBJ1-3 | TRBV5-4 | CASSLGRSSGNTIYF
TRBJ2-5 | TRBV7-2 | CASSPYKGLAGQETQYF
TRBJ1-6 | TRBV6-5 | CAGTNRDRYNSPLHF
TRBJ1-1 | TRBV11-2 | CASSLAGGAGEEAFF
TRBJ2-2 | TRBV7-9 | CASSGRTGKNTGELFF
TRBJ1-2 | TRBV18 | CASSPRDSNYGYTF
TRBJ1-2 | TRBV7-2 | CASSPPPGLAVYGYTF
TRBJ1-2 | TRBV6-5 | CASSYGAPRVYGYTF
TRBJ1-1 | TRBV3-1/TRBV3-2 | CASSQDYTEAFF
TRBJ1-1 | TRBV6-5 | CASTPGGPGTTEAFF
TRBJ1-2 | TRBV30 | CAWSDRYGYTF
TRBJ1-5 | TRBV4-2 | CASSQRPITRADEPQHF
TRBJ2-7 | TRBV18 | CASSPSGTPYEQYF
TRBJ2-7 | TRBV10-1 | CASSEFRQGGHEQYF
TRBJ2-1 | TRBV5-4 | CASRPRVGGDNEQFF
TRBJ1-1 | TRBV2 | CASSEGRGRTEAFF
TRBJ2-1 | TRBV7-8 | CASSFGRESYNEQFF
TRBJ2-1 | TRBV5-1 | CASSLGENYNEQFF
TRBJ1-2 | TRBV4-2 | CASSQVEGGASYGYTF
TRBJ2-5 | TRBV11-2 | CASSPSSDREWETQYF
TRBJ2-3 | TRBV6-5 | CASSYSMWSGGDTQYF
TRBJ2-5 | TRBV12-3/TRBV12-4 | CASSLLAGGPQYF
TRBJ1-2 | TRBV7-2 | CASSFDRSYGYTF
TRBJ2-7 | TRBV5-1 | CASSFTGGESYEQYF
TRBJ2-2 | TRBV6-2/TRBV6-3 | CASSPLNTGELFF